Listed below are T cell receptor beta chains from one sample, sequenced in a study of blood T cell repertoires in COVID-19. Assay used: immunoSEQ multiplex PCR; TCRdb lists only in-frame clones, some missing. The repertoire has tens of thousands of clones, roughly 85% of them found once; the top ten carry just under 3%. Material: peripheral blood. The receptors originated from a man at least 80 years old with acute or convalescent COVID-19. Each CDR3 is given with its conserved first and last residue. Each record gives: V gene, D gene, clone size, J gene, CDR3 protein, CDR3 DNA. The D gene is left open where the match is weak. Not all rows give a size; the values are once, few, many and, for expanded clones, a class.

V: TRBV24-1; D: NA; size: NA; J: TRBJ2-3; CDR3: CATAYHTSTDTQYF; DNA: TGTGCCACCGCTTATCATACTAGCACAGATACGCAGTATTTT
V: TRBV19; D: TRBD2; size: once; J: TRBJ2-1; CDR3: CASSIPGTSHNEQFF; DNA: TGTGCCAGTAGTATCCCCGGGACTAGCCACAATGAGCAGTTCTTC
V: TRBV30; D: TRBD2; size: once; J: TRBJ2-3; CDR3: CAWSVQSGTSGRDTQYF; DNA: TGTGCCTGGAGTGTACAGTCCGGGACTAGCGGGAGGGATACGCAGTATTTT
V: TRBV24-1; D: NA; size: NA; J: TRBJ1-2; CDR3: CATKIGGVGYGYTF; DNA: TGTGCCACCAAAATAGGAGGGGTGGGCTATGGCTACACCTTC
V: TRBV2; D: NA; size: NA; J: TRBJ1-1; CDR3: CASTQMGGANTEAFF; DNA: TGTGCCAGCACCCAAATGGGGGGGGCGAACACTGAAGCTTTCTTT
V: TRBV19; D: NA; size: NA; J: TRBJ1-5; CDR3: CASSPPRQGTFYQPQHF; DNA: TGTGCCAGTAGTCCCCCGCGGCAGGGAACTTTTTATCAGCCCCAGCATTTT
V: TRBV7-2; D: TRBD2; size: NA; J: TRBJ2-5; CDR3: CASSPSASGLETQYF; DNA: TGTGCCAGCAGCCCTAGTGCTAGCGGGTTAGAGACCCAGTACTTC
V: TRBV15; D: NA; size: NA; J: TRBJ1-1; CDR3: CATSSQGWDTEAFF; DNA: TGTGCCACCAGCAGCCAGGGTTGGGACACTGAAGCTTTCTTT
V: TRBV9; D: NA; size: NA; J: TRBJ1-2; CDR3: CASSATTGQYGYTF; DNA: TGTGCCAGCAGCGCGACGACAGGACAATATGGCTACACCTTC
V: TRBV6-2/TRBV6-3; D: TRBD1; size: once; J: TRBJ2-1; CDR3: CASSAHRGSFYNEQFF; DNA: TGTGCCAGCAGTGCGCACAGGGGGAGCTTCTACAATGAGCAGTTCTTC
V: TRBV7-2; D: NA; size: few; J: TRBJ1-2; CDR3: CASSSAGGSGYGYTF; DNA: TGTGCCAGCAGCTCAGCCGGAGGCAGCGGCTATGGCTACACCTTC
V: TRBV24-1; D: TRBD1; size: NA; J: TRBJ2-1; CDR3: CATSAPGTGVYEQFF; DNA: TGTGCCACCAGTGCCCCCGGGACAGGGGTGTATGAGCAGTTCTTC
V: TRBV5-1; D: TRBD2; size: NA; J: TRBJ2-3; CDR3: CASSTGLAGGPGVTDTQYF; DNA: TGCGCCAGCAGCACGGGACTAGCGGGAGGGCCAGGAGTCACAGATACGCAGTATTTT
V: TRBV5-1; D: NA; size: NA; J: TRBJ1-6; CDR3: CASRTDINSPLHF; DNA: TGCGCCAGCAGGACAGACATTAATTCACCCCTCCACTTT
V: TRBV10-3; D: TRBD1; size: NA; J: TRBJ2-6; CDR3: CAISGGRGSFSGANVLTF; DNA: TGTGCCATCAGTGGGGGCAGGGGGTCCTTCTCTGGGGCCAACGTCCTGACTTTC
V: TRBV5-1; D: NA; size: NA; J: TRBJ2-5; CDR3: CASSAGQPKVETQYF; DNA: TGCGCCAGCAGCGCTGGACAGCCGAAGGTGGAGACCCAGTACTTC
V: TRBV6-2/TRBV6-3; D: NA; size: NA; J: TRBJ1-6; CDR3: CASSPESSYNSPLHF; DNA: TGTGCCAGCAGTCCCGAGAGCTCCTATAATTCACCCCTCCACTTT
V: TRBV18; D: NA; size: NA; J: TRBJ2-2; CDR3: CASSPGITNTGELFF; DNA: TGTGCCAGCTCACCGGGCATAACGAACACCGGGGAGCTGTTTTTT
V: TRBV5-1; D: NA; size: NA; J: TRBJ1-3; CDR3: CASSLEGPSGSGNTIYF; DNA: TGCGCCAGCAGCTTGGAGGGGCCGTCAGGTTCTGGAAACACCATATATTTT
V: TRBV7-9; D: TRBD2; size: NA; J: TRBJ2-1; CDR3: CASSSTGTSATNEQFF; DNA: TGTGCCAGCAGCTCGACCGGGACTAGCGCCACTAATGAGCAGTTCTTC
V: TRBV5-4; D: TRBD1; size: once; J: TRBJ1-2; CDR3: CASSLGAGQGAYGYTF; DNA: TGTGCCAGCAGCTTGGGGGCCGGACAGGGGGCATATGGCTACACCTTC
V: TRBV4-3; D: NA; size: NA; J: TRBJ1-2; CDR3: CASSQDWGPNYGYTF; DNA: TGCGCCAGCAGCCAAGATTGGGGGCCAAACTATGGCTACACCTTC
V: TRBV27; D: NA; size: NA; J: TRBJ2-1; CDR3: CASSLGGGGSYNEQFF; DNA: TGTGCCAGCAGTTTAGGAGGGGGCGGGTCCTACAATGAGCAGTTCTTC
V: TRBV11-2; D: TRBD1; size: NA; J: TRBJ2-2; CDR3: CASSLDRGPGELFF; DNA: TGTGCCAGCAGCTTAGACAGGGGGCCCGGGGAGCTGTTTTTT
V: TRBV11-3; D: NA; size: NA; J: TRBJ2-3; CDR3: CASSLGNTGSTDTQYF; DNA: TGTGCCAGCAGCTTAGGGAATACAGGGTCCACAGATACGCAGTATTTT
V: TRBV7-2; D: NA; size: once; J: TRBJ2-7; CDR3: CASSFGGTSYEQYF; DNA: TGTGCCAGCAGCTTTGGCGGGACGTCCTACGAGCAGTACTTC
V: TRBV9; D: TRBD1; size: NA; J: TRBJ1-1; CDR3: CASSSTGQGALRTEAFF; DNA: TGTGCCAGCAGCTCAACGGGACAGGGGGCATTGCGCACTGAAGCTTTCTTT
V: TRBV30; D: NA; size: NA; J: TRBJ2-7; CDR3: CAWSSGGHEQYF; DNA: TGTGCCTGGAGTTCGGGGGGCCACGAGCAGTACTTC
V: TRBV12-5; D: TRBD1; size: NA; J: TRBJ2-3; CDR3: CASGSGQGGIDTQYF; DNA: TGTGCTAGTGGTTCTGGACAGGGGGGTATAGATACGCAGTATTTT
V: TRBV6-5; D: NA; size: NA; J: TRBJ1-4; CDR3: CASSSTGSDEKLFF; DNA: TGTGCCAGCAGTTCCACAGGGAGTGATGAAAAACTGTTTTTT